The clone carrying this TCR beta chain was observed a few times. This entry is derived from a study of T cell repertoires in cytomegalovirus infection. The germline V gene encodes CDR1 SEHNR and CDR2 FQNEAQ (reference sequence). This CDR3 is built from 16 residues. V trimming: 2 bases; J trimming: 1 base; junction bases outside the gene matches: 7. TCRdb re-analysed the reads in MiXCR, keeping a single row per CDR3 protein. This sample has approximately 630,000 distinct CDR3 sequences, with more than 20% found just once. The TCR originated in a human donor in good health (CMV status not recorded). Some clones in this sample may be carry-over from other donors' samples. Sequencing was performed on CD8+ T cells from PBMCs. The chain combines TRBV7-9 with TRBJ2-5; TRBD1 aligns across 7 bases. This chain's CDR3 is CASSLMRGPVQETQYF. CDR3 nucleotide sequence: TGTGCCAGCAGCTTAATGAGGGGGCCCGTCCAAGAGACCCAGTACTTC.